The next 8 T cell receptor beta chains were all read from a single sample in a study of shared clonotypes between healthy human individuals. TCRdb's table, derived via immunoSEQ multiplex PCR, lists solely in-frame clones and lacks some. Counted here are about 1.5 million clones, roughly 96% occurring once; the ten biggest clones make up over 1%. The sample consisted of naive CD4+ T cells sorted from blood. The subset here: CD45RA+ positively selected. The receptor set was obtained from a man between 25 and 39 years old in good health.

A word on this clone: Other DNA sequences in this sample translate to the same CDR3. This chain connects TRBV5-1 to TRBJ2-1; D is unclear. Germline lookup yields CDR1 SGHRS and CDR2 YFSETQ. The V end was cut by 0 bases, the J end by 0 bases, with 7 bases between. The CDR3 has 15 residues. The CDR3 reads CASSLAQVSYNEQFF. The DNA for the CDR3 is TGCGCCAGCAGCTTGGCCCAGGTCTCCTACAATGAGCAGTTCTTC. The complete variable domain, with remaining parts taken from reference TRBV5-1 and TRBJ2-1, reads KAGVTQTPRYLIKTRGQQVTLSCSPISGHRSVSWYQQTPGQGLQFLFEYFSETQRNKGNFPGRFSGRQFSNSRSEMNVSTLELGDSALYLCASSLAQVSYNEQFFGPGTRLTVL.

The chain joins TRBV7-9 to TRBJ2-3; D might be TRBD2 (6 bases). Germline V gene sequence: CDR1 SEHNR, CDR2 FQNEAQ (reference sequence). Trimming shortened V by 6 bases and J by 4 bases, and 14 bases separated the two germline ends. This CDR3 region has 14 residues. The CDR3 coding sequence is TGTGCCAGCAGTTCCGACACGGGAGCAGATACGCAGTATTTT. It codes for CASSSDTGADTQYF.

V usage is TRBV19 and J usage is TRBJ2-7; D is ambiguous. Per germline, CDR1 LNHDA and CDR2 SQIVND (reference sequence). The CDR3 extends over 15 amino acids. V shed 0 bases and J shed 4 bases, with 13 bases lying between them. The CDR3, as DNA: TGTGCCAGTAGTATAGAATCAACAGACTTATACGAGCAGTACTTC. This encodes CASSIESTDLYEQYF.

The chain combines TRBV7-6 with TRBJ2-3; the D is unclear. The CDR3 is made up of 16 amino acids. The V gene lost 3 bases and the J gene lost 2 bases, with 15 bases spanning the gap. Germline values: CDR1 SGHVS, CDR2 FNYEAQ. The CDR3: CASSFARIFNTDTQYF. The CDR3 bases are TGTGCCAGCAGCTTTGCGAGAATATTCAACACAGATACGCAGTATTTT.

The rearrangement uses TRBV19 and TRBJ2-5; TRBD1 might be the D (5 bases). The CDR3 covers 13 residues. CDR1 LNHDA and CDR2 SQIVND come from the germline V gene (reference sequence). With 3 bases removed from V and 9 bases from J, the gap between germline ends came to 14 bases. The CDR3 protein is CASSIQGQVSQYF. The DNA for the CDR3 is TGTGCCAGTAGTATCCAGGGCCAAGTGTCCCAGTACTTC.

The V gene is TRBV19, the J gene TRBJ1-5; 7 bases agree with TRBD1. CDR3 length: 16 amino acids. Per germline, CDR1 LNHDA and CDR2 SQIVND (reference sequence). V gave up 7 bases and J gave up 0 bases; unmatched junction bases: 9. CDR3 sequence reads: CASTVTGDYSNQPQHF. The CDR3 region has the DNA TGTGCCAGTACGGTAACAGGGGACTATAGCAATCAGCCCCAGCATTTT.

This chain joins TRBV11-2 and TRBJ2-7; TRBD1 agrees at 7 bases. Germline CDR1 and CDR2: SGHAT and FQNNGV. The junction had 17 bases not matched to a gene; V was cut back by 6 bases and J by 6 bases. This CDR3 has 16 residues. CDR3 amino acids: CASRPRDGTASGEQYF. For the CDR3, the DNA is TGTGCCAGCAGGCCTAGAGACGGGACAGCGTCGGGCGAGCAGTACTTC.

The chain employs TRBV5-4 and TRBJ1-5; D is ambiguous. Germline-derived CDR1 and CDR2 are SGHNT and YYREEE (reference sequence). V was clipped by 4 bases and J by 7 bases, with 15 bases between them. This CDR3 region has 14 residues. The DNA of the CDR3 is TGTGCCAGCAGCCAACAAGGAGAACAGCAGCCCCAGCATTTT. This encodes CASSQQGEQQPQHF.